This T cell receptor beta chain was captured by sequencing in a study of shared clonotypes between healthy human individuals. V lost 5 bases and J lost 0, with 8 bases in between. CDR3 length equals 14 residues. Germline V lookup: CDR1 SGHRS, CDR2 YFSETQ. Running of the assay took place at deep level. The method was immunoSEQ multiplex PCR; TCRdb's version includes in-frame clones alone and lacks a portion of them. The profile shows fewer than 600,000 clones, roughly 79% of them singletons. The V gene is TRBV5-1, the J gene TRBJ1-4; no definite D call. The receptor was isolated from a woman in her thirties or forties in good health. Some clones in this sample may be carry-over from other donors' samples. The sample taken for sequencing was PBMCs. CDR3 residues: CASRRDATNEKLFF. CDR3 nucleotides: TGCGCCAGCAGAAGGGATGCAACTAATGAAAAACTGTTTTTT.